Listed below are T cell receptor beta chains from one sample, sequenced in a study of blood T cell repertoires in COVID-19. The table came from immunoSEQ multiplex PCR; TCRdb's copy has only in-frame clones and leaves some out. The sample yields 150,000 or so clones, roughly nine tenths seen once. Sequencing was carried out using peripheral blood. These receptors came from a man younger than 30 with COVID-19, enrolled during active disease. CDR3s leave out the opening cysteine and the closing phenylalanine or tryptophan.

>TRBJ2-2|TRBV4-3
ASSQDGLAGGTGELF
>TRBJ2-7|TRBV27
ASSPRQGEPTYEQY
>TRBJ1-4|TRBV27
ASSFGGENEKLL
>TRBJ2-5|TRBV9
ASSVLSGNQETQY
>TRBJ2-2|TRBV15
ARALTNRTGELF
>TRBJ2-3|TRBV7-3
ASSRGLTGTDTQY
>TRBJ2-7|TRBV19
ASSPGLARYEQY
>TRBJ2-1|TRBV15
ATSRDEGRSYNEQF
>TRBJ2-7|TRBV28
ASSPYPPGQGPDEQY
>TRBJ1-3|TRBV2
ASSVDRSSGNTIY
>TRBJ1-1|TRBV27
ASRLGDTGTAAF
>TRBJ1-5|TRBV28
ASRNGGGWSNQPQH
>TRBJ2-5|TRBV7-7
ASSLDRGETQY
>TRBJ2-7|TRBV29-1
SVTGGANYEQY
>TRBJ2-3|TRBV30
ACGLVLADTQY
>TRBJ2-1|TRBV27
ASSLTGTSGRTKQF
>TRBJ2-7|TRBV7-2
ASSLGLRYEQY
>TRBJ2-5|TRBV11-2
ASSLEGLLQETQY
>TRBJ2-3|TRBV4-3
ASSQTSVRTDTQY
>TRBJ1-1|TRBV27
ASRQDGNTEAF
>TRBJ2-6|TRBV5-8
ASSLFIRTGSGANVLT